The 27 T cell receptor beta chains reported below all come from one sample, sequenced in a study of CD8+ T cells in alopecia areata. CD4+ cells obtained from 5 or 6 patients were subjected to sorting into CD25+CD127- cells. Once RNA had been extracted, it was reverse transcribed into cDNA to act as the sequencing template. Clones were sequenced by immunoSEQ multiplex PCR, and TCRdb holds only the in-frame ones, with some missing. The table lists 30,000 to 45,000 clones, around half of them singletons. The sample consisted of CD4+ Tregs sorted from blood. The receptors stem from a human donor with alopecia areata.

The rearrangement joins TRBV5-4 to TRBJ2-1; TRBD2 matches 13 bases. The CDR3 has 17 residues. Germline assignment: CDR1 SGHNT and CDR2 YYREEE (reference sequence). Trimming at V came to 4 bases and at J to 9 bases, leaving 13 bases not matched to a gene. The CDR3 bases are TGTGCCAGCAGCCCAGCGGAACTAGCGGGGGGGCCGAGTGAGCAGTTCTTC. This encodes CASSPAELAGGPSEQFF.

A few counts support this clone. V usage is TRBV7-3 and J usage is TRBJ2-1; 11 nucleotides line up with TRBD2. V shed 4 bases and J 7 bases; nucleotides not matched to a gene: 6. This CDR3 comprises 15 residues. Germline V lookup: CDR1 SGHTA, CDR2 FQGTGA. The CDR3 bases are TGTGCCAGCAGCTCACTAGCGGGAGTGGTTAATGAGCAGTTCTTC. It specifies CASSSLAGVVNEQFF.

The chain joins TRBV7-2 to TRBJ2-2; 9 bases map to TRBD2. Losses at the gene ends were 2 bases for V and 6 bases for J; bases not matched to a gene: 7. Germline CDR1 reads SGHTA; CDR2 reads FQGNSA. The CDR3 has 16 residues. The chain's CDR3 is CASSLPGLAGAGELFF. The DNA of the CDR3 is TGTGCCAGCAGCTTACCTGGGTTAGCGGGAGCCGGGGAGCTGTTTTTT.

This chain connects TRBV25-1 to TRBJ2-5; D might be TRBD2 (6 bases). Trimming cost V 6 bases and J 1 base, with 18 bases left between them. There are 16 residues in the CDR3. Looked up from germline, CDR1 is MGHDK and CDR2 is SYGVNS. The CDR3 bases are TGTGCCAGCAGCGACGAACCACTAGCTCTCCAAGAGACCCAGTACTTC. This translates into CASSDEPLALQETQYF.

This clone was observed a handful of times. The CDR3 region is CASSPGQAPYEQYF. CDR3 nucleotide sequence: TGTGCCAGCAGTCCCGGACAGGCCCCCTACGAGCAGTACTTC. V and J are TRBV28 and TRBJ2-7, with TRBD1 matching 7 bases. The junction had 6 bases not matched to a gene; V was cut back by 5 bases and J by 2 bases. The CDR3 covers 14 residues. Germline V gives CDR1 MDHEN, CDR2 SYDVKM.

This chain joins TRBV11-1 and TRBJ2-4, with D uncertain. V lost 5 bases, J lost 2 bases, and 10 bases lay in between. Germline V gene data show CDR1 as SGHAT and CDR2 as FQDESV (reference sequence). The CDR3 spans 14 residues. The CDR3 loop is CASSPESTKNIQYF. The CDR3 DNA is TGTGCCAGCAGCCCCGAATCGACCAAAAACATTCAGTACTTC.

The CDR3: CASSNSRDTQYF. The DNA of the CDR3 is TGTGCCAGCAGCAACTCAAGAGATACGCAGTATTTT. The rearrangement joins TRBV7-2 to TRBJ2-3; no clear D gene. Germline V gives CDR1 SGHTA, CDR2 FQGNSA. The germline V and J ends were trimmed by 5 bases and 5 bases, with 8 bases remaining between them. The CDR3 length is 12 residues.

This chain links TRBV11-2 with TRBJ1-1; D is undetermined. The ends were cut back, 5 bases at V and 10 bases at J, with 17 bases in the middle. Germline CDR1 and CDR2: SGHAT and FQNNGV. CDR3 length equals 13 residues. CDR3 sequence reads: CASSPTTGDRAFF. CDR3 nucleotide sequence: TGTGCCAGCAGCCCGACCACCGGGGATAGAGCTTTCTTT.

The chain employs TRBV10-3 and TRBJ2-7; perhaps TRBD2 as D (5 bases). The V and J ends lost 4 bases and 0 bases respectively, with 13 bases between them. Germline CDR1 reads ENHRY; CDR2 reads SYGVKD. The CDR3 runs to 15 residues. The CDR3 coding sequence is TGTGCCATCAGTGGGACTGCCCCGGGCTCCTACGAGCAGTACTTC. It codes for CAISGTAPGSYEQYF.

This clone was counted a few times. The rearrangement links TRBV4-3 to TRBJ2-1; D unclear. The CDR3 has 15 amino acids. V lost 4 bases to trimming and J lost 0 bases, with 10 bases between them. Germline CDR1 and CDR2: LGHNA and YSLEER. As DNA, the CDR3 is TGCGCCAGCAGCCCCCAGATCGACTCCTACAATGAGCAGTTCTTC. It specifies CASSPQIDSYNEQFF.

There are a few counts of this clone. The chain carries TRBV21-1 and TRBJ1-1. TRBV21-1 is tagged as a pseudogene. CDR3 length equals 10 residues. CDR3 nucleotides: TGTGCCAGCAGCACTTTTGAAGCTTTCTTT. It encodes CASSTFEAFF.

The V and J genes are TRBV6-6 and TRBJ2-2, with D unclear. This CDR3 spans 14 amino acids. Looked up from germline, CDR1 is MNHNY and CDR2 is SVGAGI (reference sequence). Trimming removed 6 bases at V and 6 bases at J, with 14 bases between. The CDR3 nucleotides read TGTGCCAGCAGGGCTGGACCGATTTCCGGGGAGCTGTTTTTT. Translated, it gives CASRAGPISGELFF.

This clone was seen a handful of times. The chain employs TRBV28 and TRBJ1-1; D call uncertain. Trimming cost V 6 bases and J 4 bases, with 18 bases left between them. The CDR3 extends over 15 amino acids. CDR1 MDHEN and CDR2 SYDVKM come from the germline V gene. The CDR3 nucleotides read TGTGCCAGCAGCAAACACCAAGCAGGTTCCACTGAAGCTTTCTTT. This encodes CASSKHQAGSTEAFF.

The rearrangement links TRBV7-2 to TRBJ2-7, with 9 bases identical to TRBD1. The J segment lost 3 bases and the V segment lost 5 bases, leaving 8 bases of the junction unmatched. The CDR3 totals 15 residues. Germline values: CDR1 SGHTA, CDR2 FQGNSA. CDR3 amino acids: CASSHRTGADYEQYF. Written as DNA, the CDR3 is TGTGCCAGCAGCCATAGGACAGGGGCGGACTACGAGCAGTACTTC.

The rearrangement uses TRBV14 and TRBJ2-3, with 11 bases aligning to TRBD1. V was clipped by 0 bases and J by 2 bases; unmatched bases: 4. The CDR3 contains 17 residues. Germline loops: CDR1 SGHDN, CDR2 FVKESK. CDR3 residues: CASSQDRGQGDTDTQYF. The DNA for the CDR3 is TGTGCCAGCAGCCAAGACCGGGGACAGGGGGACACAGATACGCAGTATTTT.

The DNA for the CDR3 is TGTGCCAGCAGCCAAGTGAGCGGAACCTACAATGAGCAGTTCTTC. Its translation is CASSQVSGTYNEQFF. The chain joins TRBV4-2 to TRBJ2-1, with D maybe TRBD2 (5 bases). Germline-derived CDR1 and CDR2 are LGHNA and YNFKEQ. The CDR3 spans 15 residues. Trimming removed 1 base at V and 2 bases at J, with 9 bases between.

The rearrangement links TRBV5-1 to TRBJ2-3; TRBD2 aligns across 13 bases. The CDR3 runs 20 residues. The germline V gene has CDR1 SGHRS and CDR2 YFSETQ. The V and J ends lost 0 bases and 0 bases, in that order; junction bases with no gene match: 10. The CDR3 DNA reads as TGCGCCAGCAGCTTGGTGACTAGCGGGGGGCCCCGTGCTAGCACAGATACGCAGTATTTT. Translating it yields CASSLVTSGGPRASTDTQYF.

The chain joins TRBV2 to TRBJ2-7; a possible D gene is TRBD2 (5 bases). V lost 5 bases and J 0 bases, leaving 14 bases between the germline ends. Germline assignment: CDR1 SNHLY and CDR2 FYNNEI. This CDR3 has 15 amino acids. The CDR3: CASSLASGYSYEQYF. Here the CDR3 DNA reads TGTGCCAGCAGTTTGGCCTCGGGGTACTCCTACGAGCAGTACTTC.

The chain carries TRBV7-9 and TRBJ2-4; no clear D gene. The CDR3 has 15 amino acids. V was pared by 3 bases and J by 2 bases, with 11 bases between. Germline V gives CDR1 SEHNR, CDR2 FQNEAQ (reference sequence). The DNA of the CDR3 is TGTGCCAGCAGCTTCCTACAGCAAACCAAAAACATTCAGTACTTC. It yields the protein CASSFLQQTKNIQYF.

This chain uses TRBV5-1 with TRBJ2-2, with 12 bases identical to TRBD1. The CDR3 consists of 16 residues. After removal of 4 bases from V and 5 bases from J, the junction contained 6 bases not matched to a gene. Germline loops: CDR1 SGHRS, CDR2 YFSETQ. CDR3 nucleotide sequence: TGCGCCAGCAGCACGGGACAGGGGGCGCGGACCGGGGAGCTGTTTTTT. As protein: CASSTGQGARTGELFF.

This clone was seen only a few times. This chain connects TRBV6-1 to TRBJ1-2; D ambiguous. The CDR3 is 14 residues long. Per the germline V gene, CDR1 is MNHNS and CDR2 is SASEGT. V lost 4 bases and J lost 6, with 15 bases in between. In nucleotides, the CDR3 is TGTGCCAGCAGTGCAAGACGGACCCCCGATGGCTACACCTTC. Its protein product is CASSARRTPDGYTF.

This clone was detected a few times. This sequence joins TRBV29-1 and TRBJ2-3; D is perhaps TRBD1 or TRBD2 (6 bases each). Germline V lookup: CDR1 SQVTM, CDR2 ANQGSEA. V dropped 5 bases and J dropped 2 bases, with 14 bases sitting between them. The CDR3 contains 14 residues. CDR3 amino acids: CSVRRRGLTDTQYF. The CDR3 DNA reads TGCAGCGTTCGGCGCAGGGGACTCACAGATACGCAGTATTTT.

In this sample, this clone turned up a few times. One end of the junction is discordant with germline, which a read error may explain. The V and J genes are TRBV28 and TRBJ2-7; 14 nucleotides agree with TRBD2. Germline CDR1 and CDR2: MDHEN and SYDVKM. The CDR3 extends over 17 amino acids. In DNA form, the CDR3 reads TGTGCCAGCAGTTCAATGACTAGCGGGAGGGCCAGGTACGGGCAGTACTTC. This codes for CASSSMTSGRARYGQYF.

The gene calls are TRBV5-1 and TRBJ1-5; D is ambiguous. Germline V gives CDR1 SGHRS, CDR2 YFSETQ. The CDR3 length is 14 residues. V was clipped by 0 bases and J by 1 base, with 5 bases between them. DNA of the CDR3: TGCGCCAGCAGCTTGGGAGGGAGCAATCAGCCCCAGCATTTT. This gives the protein CASSLGGSNQPQHF.

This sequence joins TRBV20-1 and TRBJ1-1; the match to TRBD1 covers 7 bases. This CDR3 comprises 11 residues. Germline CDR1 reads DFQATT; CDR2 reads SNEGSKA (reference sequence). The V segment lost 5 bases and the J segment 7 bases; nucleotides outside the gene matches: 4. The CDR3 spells CSAPGQVEAFF. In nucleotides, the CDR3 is TGCAGTGCTCCCGGACAGGTTGAAGCTTTCTTT.

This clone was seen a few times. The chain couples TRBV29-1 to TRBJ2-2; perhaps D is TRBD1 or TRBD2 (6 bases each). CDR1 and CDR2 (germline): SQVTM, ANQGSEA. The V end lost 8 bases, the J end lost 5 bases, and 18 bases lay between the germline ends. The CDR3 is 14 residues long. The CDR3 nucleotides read TGCAGCTACCGGAACGGGGGCCGGACCGGGGAGCTGTTTTTT. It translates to CSYRNGGRTGELFF.

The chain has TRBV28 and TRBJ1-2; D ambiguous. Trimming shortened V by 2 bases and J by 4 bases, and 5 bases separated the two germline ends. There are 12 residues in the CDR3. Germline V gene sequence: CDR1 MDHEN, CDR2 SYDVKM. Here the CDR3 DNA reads TGTGCCAGCAGTTTACGGAGCTATGGCTACACCTTC. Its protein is CASSLRSYGYTF.